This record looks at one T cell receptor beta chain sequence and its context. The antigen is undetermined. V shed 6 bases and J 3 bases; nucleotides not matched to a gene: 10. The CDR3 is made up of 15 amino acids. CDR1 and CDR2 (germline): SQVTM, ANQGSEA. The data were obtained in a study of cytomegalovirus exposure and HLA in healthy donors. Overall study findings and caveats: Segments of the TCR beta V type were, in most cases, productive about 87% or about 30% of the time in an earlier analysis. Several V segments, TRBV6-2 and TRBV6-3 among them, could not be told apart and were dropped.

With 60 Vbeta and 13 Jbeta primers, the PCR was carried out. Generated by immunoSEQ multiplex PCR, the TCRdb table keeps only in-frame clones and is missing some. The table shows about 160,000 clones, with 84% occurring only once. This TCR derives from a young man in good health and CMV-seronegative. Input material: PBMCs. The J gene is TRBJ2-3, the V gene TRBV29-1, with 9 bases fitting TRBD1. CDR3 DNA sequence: TGCAGCGTCGCTAGGGGACAGGGAATGACAGATACGCAGTATTTT. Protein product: CSVARGQGMTDTQYF.